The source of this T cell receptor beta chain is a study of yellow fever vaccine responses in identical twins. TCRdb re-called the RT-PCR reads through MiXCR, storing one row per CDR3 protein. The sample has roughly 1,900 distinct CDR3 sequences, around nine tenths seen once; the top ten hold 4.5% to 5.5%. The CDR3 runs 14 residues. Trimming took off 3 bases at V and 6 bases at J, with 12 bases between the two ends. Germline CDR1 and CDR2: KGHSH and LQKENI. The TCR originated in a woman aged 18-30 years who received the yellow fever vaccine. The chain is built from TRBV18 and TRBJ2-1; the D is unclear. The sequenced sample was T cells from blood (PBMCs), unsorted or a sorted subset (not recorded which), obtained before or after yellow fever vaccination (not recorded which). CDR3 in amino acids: CASSPTNLGNEQFF. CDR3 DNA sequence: TGTGCCAGCTCACCCACGAACCTGGGCAATGAGCAGTTCTTC.